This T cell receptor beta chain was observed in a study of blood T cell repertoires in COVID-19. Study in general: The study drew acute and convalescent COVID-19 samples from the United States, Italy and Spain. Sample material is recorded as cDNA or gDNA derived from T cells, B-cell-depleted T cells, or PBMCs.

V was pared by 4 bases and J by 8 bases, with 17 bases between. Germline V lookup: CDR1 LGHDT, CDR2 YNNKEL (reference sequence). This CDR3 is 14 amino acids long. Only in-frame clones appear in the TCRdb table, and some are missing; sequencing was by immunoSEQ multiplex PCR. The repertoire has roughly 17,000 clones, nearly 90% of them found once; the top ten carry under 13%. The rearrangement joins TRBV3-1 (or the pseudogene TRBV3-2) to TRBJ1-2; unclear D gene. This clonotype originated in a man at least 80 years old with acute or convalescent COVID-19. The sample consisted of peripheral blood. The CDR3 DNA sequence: TGTGCCAGCAGCCGACGCGCGGGGAGCGGGGGCTACACCTTC. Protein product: CASSRRAGSGGYTF.